These T cell receptor beta chains were read from a single sample in a study of blood T cells in healthy people across ages. Each CDR3 protein is one row after TCRdb ran MiXCR on the 5' RACE reads. The top ten hold roughly 8.2% of the sample, which has around 1.5 million distinct CDR3 sequences, roughly 40% seen once. The source material was blood. The receptors come from a woman younger than 30 in good health. Both conserved end residues are part of each CDR3. D genes are given only for firm matches. Clone size is stated in some rows and not others, as once, few, many or a class when expanded.

abundance,d_gene,j_gene,v_gene,CDR3aa,CDR3nt
-,TRBD2,TRBJ2-7,TRBV2,CASSGTSLSSYEQYF,TGTGCCAGCAGTGGGACTAGCCTCTCCTCCTACGAGCAGTACTTC
few,TRBD1,TRBJ1-5,TRBV15,CATSTAGTGYYFGNQPQHF,TGTGCCACCAGCACAGCCGGGACAGGGTACTATTTTGGGAATCAGCCCCAGCATTTT
-,TRBD1,TRBJ2-3,TRBV5-4,CASSPPPGPGTGYTDTQYF,TGTGCCAGCAGCCCCCCTCCCGGCCCTGGGACAGGGTATACAGATACGCAGTATTTT
few,-,TRBJ1-1,TRBV27,CASSPGGGGTEAFF,TGTGCCAGCAGTCCCGGGGGAGGGGGCACTGAAGCTTTCTTT
few,-,TRBJ2-3,TRBV4-1,CASSRLSGTAGDTQYF,TGCGCCAGCAGCCGGCTTAGCGGAACCGCGGGAGATACGCAGTATTTT
-,-,TRBJ1-1,TRBV30,CAWSVSILVTFF,TGTGCCTGGAGTGTTAGTATTCTGGTAACTTTCTTT
once,-,TRBJ1-3,TRBV7-2,CASSSGTPRSGNTIYF,TGTGCCAGCAGCTCCGGGACACCCCGCTCTGGAAACACCATATATTTT
many,-,TRBJ2-7,TRBV6-2/TRBV6-3,CASSYSNLYEQYF,TGTGCCAGCAGTTACTCGAACTTATACGAGCAGTACTTC
-,-,TRBJ1-1,TRBV18,CASSGVQGDTEAFF,TGTGCCAGCTCAGGGGTACAGGGTGACACTGAAGCTTTCTTT
few,-,TRBJ2-3,TRBV9,CASSPLQVADTQYF,TGTGCCAGCAGCCCTCTCCAGGTGGCAGATACGCAGTATTTT
-,TRBD2,TRBJ2-7,TRBV7-9,CASSPPLAGYEQYF,TGTGCCAGCAGTCCCCCCCTAGCGGGATACGAGCAGTACTTC
-,TRBD2,TRBJ2-5,TRBV5-1,CASSWSPLAGQETQYF,TGCGCCAGCAGCTGGAGCCCACTAGCGGGCCAAGAGACCCAGTACTTC
-,-,TRBJ1-2,TRBV5-1,CASSLVGFRDIRYGYTF,TGCGCCAGCAGCTTGGTGGGCTTTCGGGACATCCGCTATGGCTACACCTTC
-,TRBD2,TRBJ2-3,TRBV20-1,CSAPSGKSTDTQYF,TGCAGTGCTCCTAGCGGGAAAAGCACAGATACGCAGTATTTT
-,-,TRBJ2-5,TRBV6-5,CASRGNGATQYF,TGTGCCAGCAGGGGGAATGGCGCGACCCAGTACTTC
few,-,TRBJ2-7,TRBV10-3,CAISESITGENEQYF,TGTGCCATCAGTGAGTCCATTACGGGCGAAAACGAGCAGTACTTC
-,-,TRBJ2-7,TRBV6-6,CASEDVGSTFYEQYF,TGTGCCAGCGAGGACGTAGGCAGCACCTTCTACGAGCAGTACTTC
few,-,TRBJ2-1,TRBV27,CASRSITISSGTYNEQFF,TGTGCCAGCAGAAGCATCACCATTTCGAGCGGTACCTACAATGAGCAGTTCTTC
few,TRBD1,TRBJ1-1,TRBV25-1,CASSEPDRGSEAFF,TGTGCCAGCAGTGAACCCGACAGGGGCTCTGAAGCTTTCTTT
-,-,TRBJ2-3,TRBV11-2,CASSASGDSTDTQYF,TGTGCCAGCAGCGCCAGCGGAGACAGCACAGATACGCAGTATTTT
-,-,TRBJ2-3,TRBV28,CASSRGGAAGTDTQYF,TGTGCCAGCAGCCGAGGGGGGGCCGCAGGCACAGATACGCAGTATTTT
-,TRBD2,TRBJ2-3,TRBV5-1,CASSQAALAEDTQYF,TGCGCCAGCAGCCAAGCCGCCCTAGCGGAAGATACGCAGTATTTT
-,-,TRBJ2-6,TRBV20-1,CSTRDPSSGANVLTF,TGCAGTACTAGAGATCCCAGCTCTGGGGCCAACGTCCTGACTTTC
many,-,TRBJ1-1,TRBV6-6,CASSYDGNTEAFF,TGTGCCAGCAGTTACGACGGGAACACTGAAGCTTTCTTT
-,TRBD2,TRBJ2-1,TRBV20-1,CSEAGGRNEQFF,TGCAGTGAGGCGGGAGGGCGAAATGAGCAGTTCTTC
few,TRBD2,TRBJ2-1,TRBV6-2/TRBV6-3,CASTVAGAHNEQFF,TGTGCCAGCACTGTAGCGGGAGCCCACAATGAGCAGTTCTTC
many,-,TRBJ2-5,TRBV5-1,CASSLADGETQYF,TGCGCCAGCAGCTTGGCAGACGGAGAGACCCAGTACTTC
-,-,TRBJ1-2,TRBV4-2,CASSQEQPIRGGYTF,TGTGCCAGCAGCCAAGAACAGCCCATCCGGGGTGGCTACACCTTC
-,-,TRBJ2-3,TRBV2,CASSAGRPNQPQYF,TGTGCCAGCAGTGCGGGCAGGCCAAATCAGCCCCAGTATTTT
-,-,TRBJ1-6,TRBV20-1,CSAEETGRSSYNSPLHF,TGCAGTGCAGAAGAAACAGGGCGGAGCTCCTATAATTCACCCCTCCACTTT
few,-,TRBJ1-1,TRBV29-1,CSTWTRSTEAFF,TGCAGCACCTGGACCCGGAGCACTGAAGCTTTCTTT
-,-,TRBJ1-5,TRBV12-3/TRBV12-4,CASSLRHIGGAGNQPQHF,TGTGCCAGCAGTTTGCGACACATCGGGGGTGCCGGCAATCAGCCCCAGCATTTT
-,-,TRBJ1-2,TRBV5-1,CASSSTWGLYGYTF,TGCGCCAGCAGCTCGACATGGGGGCTCTATGGCTACACCTTC
few,-,TRBJ1-1,TRBV12-3/TRBV12-4,CASSRRDEAFF,TGTGCCAGCAGTCGACGGGATGAAGCTTTCTTT
few,-,TRBJ2-2,TRBV4-1,CASSQIRPKGFDTGELFF,TGCGCCAGCAGCCAAATACGACCCAAAGGTTTCGACACCGGGGAGCTGTTTTTT
-,-,TRBJ2-2,TRBV2,CASIRGTGELFF,TGTGCCAGCATCCGCGGGACCGGGGAGCTGTTTTTT
few,-,TRBJ2-1,TRBV6-2/TRBV6-3,CASTRGEGGNNEQFF,TGTGCCAGCACACGCGGAGAGGGGGGAAACAATGAGCAGTTCTTC
-,-,TRBJ2-2,TRBV6-5,CASSYGLGGDRELFF,TGTGCCAGCAGTTACGGCCTAGGGGGTGACAGGGAGCTGTTTTTT
-,TRBD2,TRBJ2-1,TRBV7-2,CASSPRTSGGNNEQFF,TGTGCCAGCAGCCCTCGGACTAGCGGGGGTAATAATGAGCAGTTCTTC
-,-,TRBJ2-2,TRBV3-1,CASSHQTPTGELFF,TGTGCCAGCAGCCATCAGACCCCCACCGGGGAGCTGTTTTTT
-,-,TRBJ1-2,TRBV3-1,CASTQTDRYDGYTF,TGTGCCAGCACCCAGACAGACCGGTACGATGGCTACACCTTC
-,-,TRBJ2-7,TRBV12-3/TRBV12-4,CASSLSGASATYEQYF,TGTGCCAGCAGTTTGTCCGGGGCTAGCGCTACCTACGAGCAGTACTTC
once,-,TRBJ1-1,TRBV18,CASSPIQAEAFF,TGTGCCAGCTCACCGATTCAGGCAGAAGCTTTCTTT
few,-,TRBJ2-7,TRBV27,CASRPSLGEQYF,TGTGCCAGCAGGCCTTCCCTCGGTGAGCAGTACTTC
-,TRBD2,TRBJ2-1,TRBV20-1,CSAPTSGGVGLTFF,TGCAGTGCACCTACTAGCGGGGGAGTCGGGCTAACGTTCTTC
-,TRBD1,TRBJ2-1,TRBV9,CASSATGAVQGTQFF,TGTGCCAGCAGCGCCACAGGGGCCGTCCAAGGGACCCAGTTCTTC
-,-,TRBJ2-7,TRBV6-1,CASSDPLTGPYEQYF,TGTGCCAGCAGTGACCCTCTAACAGGGCCCTACGAGCAGTACTTC
-,-,TRBJ2-1,TRBV27,CASASGTHLHEQFF,TGTGCCAGCGCTTCCGGGACCCATCTCCATGAGCAGTTCTTC
-,TRBD1,TRBJ2-1,TRBV11-2,CASSFATGYNEQFF,TGTGCCAGCAGCTTCGCGACAGGGTACAATGAGCAGTTCTTC